This TCR beta chain was profiled in a study of OX40 agonist ivuxolimab in advanced cancers. Trimming left V 6 bases short and J 2 bases short, with 14 bases between. The CDR3 contains 15 residues. The germline V gene encodes CDR1 SGHTA and CDR2 FQGNSA. Some clones are missing from TCRdb's copy, which holds only in-frame ones; the method was immunoSEQ multiplex PCR. The sample holds about 99,000 clones, about 96% seen once. At baseline, cycle 4 day 1, and cycle 7 day 1, blood was sampled. The sample consisted of CD4+ or CD8+ T cells sorted from blood, taken in a trial of the OX40 agonist ivuxolimab. The receptor was isolated from an adult with an advanced solid tumor such as melanoma, head and neck, liver or kidney cancer. The V and J genes are TRBV7-2 and TRBJ2-1; the D is unclear. The DNA for the CDR3 is TGTGCCAGCAGACCCCTCTTGGGGACCTACAATGAGCAGTTCTTC. It specifies CASRPLLGTYNEQFF. Using reference TRBV7-2 and TRBJ2-1 for the parts outside the CDR3, the full variable domain is GAGVSQSPSNKVTEKGKDVELRCDPISGHTALYWYRQSLGQGLEFLIYFQGNSAPDKSGLPSDRFSAERTGGSVSTLTIQRTQQEDSAVYLCASRPLLGTYNEQFFGPGTRLTVL.